Presented here are 8 T cell receptor beta chains from one specimen sequenced in a study of OX40 agonist ivuxolimab in advanced cancers. Profiled with immunoSEQ multiplex PCR; TCRdb holds only in-frame clones, not every one. The sample contains 65,000 to 85,000 clones, roughly 90% of which appear only once. The sequencing used CD4+ or CD8+ T cells sorted from blood, collected in a trial of the OX40 agonist ivuxolimab. These receptors were taken from an adult with an advanced solid tumor such as melanoma, head and neck, liver or kidney cancer.

The chain links TRBV7-2 to TRBJ2-7; 12 bases align to TRBD2. Germline V gives CDR1 SGHTA, CDR2 FQGNSA. The CDR3 extends over 15 amino acids. J was trimmed by 1 base and V by 4 bases; bases with no gene match: 2. The chain's CDR3 is CASSSLAGGSYEQYF. CDR3 nucleotides: TGTGCCAGCAGCTCACTAGCGGGGGGTTCCTACGAGCAGTACTTC.

J is TRBJ2-4 and V is TRBV11-2; no definite D call. CDR1 and CDR2 (germline): SGHAT, FQNNGV. The CDR3 sequence is 13 residues long. V was trimmed by 5 bases and J by 8 bases, leaving 13 bases between them. CDR3 residues: CASSPPWDDIQYF. CDR3 coding DNA: TGTGCCAGCAGCCCCCCTTGGGATGACATTCAGTACTTC.

The sample holds one count of this clone. The chain recombines TRBV27 with TRBJ1-4; the match to TRBD1 covers 7 bases. V shed 5 bases and J 0 bases; nucleotides not matched to a gene: 6. The germline CDR1 and CDR2 sequences are MNHEY and SMNVEV (reference sequence). This CDR3 contains 16 residues. CDR3 in amino acids: CASSLGQPATNEKLFF. DNA for the CDR3: TGTGCCAGCAGTCTGGGACAGCCTGCAACTAATGAAAAACTGTTTTTT.

The chain uses TRBV6-5 and TRBJ1-5, with TRBD1 matching over 7 bases. V lost 6 bases, J lost 1 base, and 6 bases stayed unmatched. Germline CDR1 and CDR2: MNHEY and SVGAGI. The CDR3 extends over 15 amino acids. The CDR3 spells CASRQQGTSNQPQHF. The CDR3 DNA sequence: TGTGCCAGCAGACAACAGGGGACGAGCAATCAGCCCCAGCATTTT.

This clone occurred a few times. V and J are TRBV7-9 and TRBJ2-6, with D possibly TRBD1 on 5 matching bases. The V end lost 4 bases, the J end lost 4 bases, and 14 bases lay between the germline ends. This CDR3 spans 16 amino acids. Germline V gene data show CDR1 as SEHNR and CDR2 as FQNEAQ (reference sequence). CDR3 DNA sequence: TGTGCCAGCAGCTCTACCAGGGTCCCCGGGGCCAACGTCCTGACTTTC. Translating it yields CASSSTRVPGANVLTF.

The J gene is TRBJ2-7, the V gene TRBV28; D remains ambiguous. CDR1 MDHEN and CDR2 SYDVKM come from the germline V gene. The V and J ends lost 3 bases and 0 bases respectively, with 9 bases between them. The CDR3 sequence is 14 residues long. The CDR3 region is CASSLIGPSYEQYF. In DNA form, the CDR3 reads TGTGCCAGCAGTTTGATCGGCCCCTCCTACGAGCAGTACTTC.

The CDR3 loop reads CASSQEHDSGVYEQYF. Here the CDR3 DNA reads TGCGCCAGCAGCCAAGAACATGATAGCGGGGTATACGAGCAGTACTTC. The chain links TRBV4-1 to TRBJ2-7, with 8 nucleotides matching TRBD2. Germline loops: CDR1 MGHRA, CDR2 YSYEKL. Losses at the gene ends were 0 bases for V and 4 bases for J; bases not matched to a gene: 8. The CDR3 extends over 16 amino acids.

The J gene is TRBJ2-7, the V gene TRBV5-1, with 12 bases fitting TRBD1. The CDR3 runs 14 residues. Germline lookup yields CDR1 SGHRS and CDR2 YFSETQ. V shed 6 bases and J 7 bases; nucleotides not matched to a gene: 8. In DNA, the CDR3 is TGCGCCAGCACCTACCGGGACAGGGGGCTGGAGCAGTACTTC. This translates into CASTYRDRGLEQYF. The complete variable domain, with remaining parts taken from reference TRBV5-1 and TRBJ2-7, reads KAGVTQTPRYLIKTRGQQVTLSCSPISGHRSVSWYQQTPGQGLQFLFEYFSETQRNKGNFPGRFSGRQFSNSRSEMNVSTLELGDSALYLCASTYRDRGLEQYFGPGTRLTVT.